A selection of T cell receptor beta chains follows, all from one sample in a study of shared clonotypes between healthy human individuals. Repertoires were generated with immunoSEQ multiplex PCR, while TCRdb's copy carries only in-frame clones and drops some. This sample has 170,000 or so clones, with roughly 70% found just once. The specimen was memory CD4+ T cells sorted from blood. The receptors stem from a man between 25 and 39 years old in good health. Each CDR3 is given with its conserved first and last residue. The order of the fields is clone size, V gene, J gene, CDR3 protein. Clone size is given for some rows only: seen once, a few or many times, or a class if the clone is expanded.

>.|TRBV7-2|TRBJ2-1
CASSLVVGSGYNEQFF
>.|TRBV7-2|TRBJ1-2
CASSLRGPHGYTF
>.|TRBV19|TRBJ2-7
CASSPGTSGSLSYEQYF
>.|TRBV19|TRBJ2-5
CASSAGGFGTQYF
>.|TRBV7-9|TRBJ1-2
CASSPQGTMGYTF
>.|TRBV6-1|TRBJ2-3
CASSAGTGGSTDTQYF
>.|TRBV5-1|TRBJ2-2
CASSLALANTGELFF
>.|TRBV5-1|TRBJ2-3
CASSAGLAGDTQYF
>.|TRBV11-2|TRBJ1-2
CASSYRTSNYGYTF
>.|TRBV29-1|TRBJ2-2
CSARTSGTGELFF
>few|TRBV10-2|TRBJ1-5
CASSEQGGGNQPQHF
>.|TRBV6-1|TRBJ2-7
CASSGLPEQYF
>.|TRBV6-1|TRBJ1-1
CASSSGDVNTEAFF
>few|TRBV30|TRBJ2-7
CAWSRSAVTYEQYF
>.|TRBV5-5|TRBJ1-1
CASSLVVSIEAFF
>few|TRBV7-8|TRBJ2-3
CASSLVSDTQYF
>.|TRBV28|TRBJ1-4
CASSRVGDGAEKLFF
>.|TRBV5-6|TRBJ1-2
CASSSTGIGAGYTF
>.|TRBV29-1|TRBJ2-5
CSVGGRQETQYF
>few|TRBV6-6|TRBJ2-1
CASSGARLGEQFF
>.|TRBV15|TRBJ2-5
CATSRDTVGETQYF
>few|TRBV6-1|TRBJ2-1
CASTSGTYNEQFF
>.|TRBV4-1|TRBJ1-5
CASSYIHGAGDQPQHF
>.|TRBV6-1|TRBJ2-1
CASGHTGGAYNEQFF
>.|TRBV19|TRBJ1-5
CASSMGGRLDQPQHF
>many|TRBV6-6|TRBJ2-1
CASSYDGTNNEQFF
>.|TRBV5-5|TRBJ2-5
CASSGGTSGFGETQYF
>many|TRBV7-9|TRBJ1-5
CASSLSGQGNQPQHF
>.|TRBV19|TRBJ2-7
CASSQQGYEQYF
>.|TRBV6-5|TRBJ2-3
CASSYGRGRATDTQYF
>.|TRBV28|TRBJ1-1
CASSFRLDMVNTEAFF
>few|TRBV29-1|TRBJ2-1
CSVDPRGTYNEQFF
>.|TRBV11-2|TRBJ2-1
CASSQNLLNEQFF
>.|TRBV5-1|TRBJ2-3
CASSPSGTQDTQYF
>few|TRBV9|TRBJ2-7
CASSVGPQKAYEQYF
>few|TRBV18|TRBJ2-4
CASSLRTGVDIQYF
>.|TRBV6-1|TRBJ2-2
CASSERVGAVELFF
>.|TRBV5-1|TRBJ2-7
CASSFQPGTDSYEQYF
>few|TRBV5-1|TRBJ2-7
CASSLGGAGIYEQYF
>.|TRBV9|TRBJ2-7
CASSVGDSGKPNLYEQYF
>.|TRBV7-9|TRBJ2-7
CASSLSAAGFYEQYF
>.|TRBV7-2|TRBJ2-2
CAREGTGINTGELFF
>.|TRBV4-2|TRBJ2-7
CASSQELTDSYEQYF
>.|TRBV28|TRBJ2-7
CASRLGQVSYEQYF
>.|TRBV11-3|TRBJ2-2
CASSSRGGELFF
>few|TRBV29-1|TRBJ2-4
CSVGVAGGVNIQYF
>.|TRBV7-2|TRBJ2-7
CASSRTLTYEQYF
>.|TRBV2|TRBJ1-2
CASSSQQGDYGYTF